This is a list of T cell receptor beta chains from one sample in a study of shared clonotypes between healthy human individuals. Clones were sequenced by immunoSEQ multiplex PCR, and TCRdb holds only the in-frame ones, with some missing. The table includes millions of clones, over 85% detected once. Sequencing was performed on naive CD4+ T cells sorted from blood. These receptors came from a man between 18 and 29 years old in good health. Both conserved end residues are part of each CDR3. A D gene is named only where the DNA matches it firmly. Rows give clone size only sometimes, using once, few, many, or a class for an expanded clone.

CDR3 DNA	CDR3 protein	D gene	V gene	J gene	clone size
TGTGCCAGCTCACCAAGGGCCCAAGAGACCCAGTACTTC	CASSPRAQETQYF	.	TRBV18	TRBJ2-5	.
TGTGCCAGCAGCTTAGTGGGGGACCACTACGAGCAGTACTTC	CASSLVGDHYEQYF	.	TRBV7-2	TRBJ2-7	.
TGTGCCAGCAGCTTGGGGGCGGCAGCAACTAATGAAAAACTGTTTTTT	CASSLGAAATNEKLFF	.	TRBV5-5	TRBJ1-4	once
TGTGCCAGCAGCTTAGATGCAGGGGAGGTGCAGTTCTTC	CASSLDAGEVQFF	.	TRBV11-3	TRBJ2-1	.
TGTGCCAGTAGCCTATTGGGAGGGACGCAGTACTTC	CASSLLGGTQYF	TRBD2	TRBV19	TRBJ2-7	.
TGCGCCAGCAGCTCTACAGGGACCCCCACGGCTAACTATGGCTACACCTTC	CASSSTGTPTANYGYTF	.	TRBV5-1	TRBJ1-2	.
TGTGCCATCAGCCAACAGGGTCGGGATACGCAGTATTTT	CAISQQGRDTQYF	.	TRBV10-3	TRBJ2-3	.
TGTGCCAGCAGCAGTCGGATATACGAGCAGTACTTC	CASSSRIYEQYF	.	TRBV11-1	TRBJ2-7	.
TGTGCCAGCAGTTTTCCCGGGACAGGGACCTACGAGCAGTACTTC	CASSFPGTGTYEQYF	TRBD1	TRBV6-5	TRBJ2-7	.
TGTGCCAGCAGATTGGGGAATTCACCCCTCCACTTT	CASRLGNSPLHF	.	TRBV6-5	TRBJ1-6	.